This TCR beta chain is drawn from a study of cytomegalovirus exposure and HLA in healthy donors. CDR3 length equals 16 residues. Trimming removed 1 base from V and 4 bases from J, with 16 bases in between. Germline assignment: CDR1 SGHNT and CDR2 YYREEE (reference sequence). The PCR employed 60 Vbeta primers together with 13 Jbeta primers. TCRdb's table, derived via immunoSEQ multiplex PCR, lists solely in-frame clones and lacks some. This repertoire shows more than 250,000 clones, about 90% found once; its top ten account for roughly 2.3%. The chain has TRBV5-4 and TRBJ2-3; tentative D call: TRBD2 (7 bases). The TCR sequence derives from a woman in her late teens or twenties in good health and CMV-seronegative. Source material: PBMCs. The DNA for the CDR3 is TGTGCCAGCAGCTTGTGGGGATCGGGGGGCGCAGATACGCAGTATTTT. It yields the protein CASSLWGSGGADTQYF.